One sample yielded the 10 T cell receptor beta chains listed below, sequenced in a study of control samples from healthy donors and cancer patients. Data came from immunoSEQ multiplex PCR; TCRdb stores just in-frame clones and leaves some out. The sample yields about 130,000 clones, around 94% seen once. Material for sequencing was PBMCs. All receptors derive from an older man with head and neck cancer.

CDR3 DNA: TGTGCCAGCAGTTTGGGGAGTGGTACGAGGGCGTACTTC. Translation: CASSLGSGTRAYF. The chain recombines TRBV12-3 or TRBV12-4 with TRBJ2-7; a weak D match, TRBD2 (5 bases). This CDR3 is built from 13 residues. Trimming took off 3 bases at V and 12 bases at J, with 18 bases between the two ends.

This chain uses TRBV28 with TRBJ2-1; D not resolved. Germline V lookup: CDR1 MDHEN, CDR2 SYDVKM. Trimming took off 0 bases at V and 7 bases at J, with 4 bases between the two ends. The CDR3 spans 12 residues. The CDR3, as DNA: TGTGCCAGCAGTTTATGGGAGAATGAGCAGTTCTTC. Protein product: CASSLWENEQFF.

This clone was counted a single time. This chain uses TRBV11-2 with TRBJ1-5, with TRBD1 as a possible D gene (6 bases). Germline-derived CDR1 and CDR2 are SGHAT and FQNNGV. V was shortened by 5 bases and J by 3 bases, with 11 bases between the two germline ends. This CDR3 region has 14 residues. The CDR3 region is CASSHGQFNQPQHF. The CDR3 DNA reads TGTGCCAGCAGCCACGGACAGTTCAATCAGCCCCAGCATTTT.

This chain joins TRBV29-1 and TRBJ2-4; D gene unclear. Germline V CDR1 and CDR2: SQVTM, ANQGSEA. The CDR3 consists of 13 residues. V lost 4 bases to trimming and J lost 1 base, with 8 bases between them. The CDR3 DNA follows: TGCAGCGTTGGCCTAAGGGCCAAAAACATTCAGTACTTC. Protein product: CSVGLRAKNIQYF.

This clone appeared a single time. The gene calls are TRBV12-3 or TRBV12-4 and TRBJ1-5, with D unclear. CDR3 length: 11 amino acids. V lost 5 bases and J 9 bases, leaving 8 bases between the germline ends. CDR3 DNA sequence: TGTGCCAGCAGTAAGGGTACGCCCCAGCATTTT. As protein: CASSKGTPQHF.

J is TRBJ1-2 and V is TRBV9; D gene unclear. Trimming removed 0 bases from V and 6 bases from J, with 12 bases in between. The CDR3 is 14 amino acids. Germline loops: CDR1 SGDLS, CDR2 YYNGEE. CDR3 DNA: TGTGCCAGCAGCGTAGAGGTCCCATCGGATGGCTACACCTTC. Its protein is CASSVEVPSDGYTF.

This clone has a single count. The rearrangement uses TRBV5-4 and TRBJ2-7, with TRBD1 matching 9 bases. This CDR3 comprises 15 residues. Germline CDR1 reads SGHNT; CDR2 reads YYREEE (reference sequence). V dropped 0 bases and J dropped 4; count of bases not matched to a gene: 5. The CDR3 nucleotides are TGTGCCAGCAGCTTGGGCGGGACAGGGAGTTACGAGCAGTACTTC. Its protein is CASSLGGTGSYEQYF. Based on the CDR3 plus reference TRBV5-4 and TRBJ2-7, the full variable domain is ETGVTQSPTHLIKTRGQQVTLRCSSQSGHNTVSWYQQALGQGPQFIFQYYREEENGRGNFPPRFSGLQFPNYSSELNVNALELDDSALYLCASSLGGTGSYEQYFGPGTRLTVT.

V usage is TRBV4-1 and J usage is TRBJ1-1; D perhaps matches TRBD1 (6 bases). Trimming took 4 bases from V and 5 from J, leaving 14 bases between them. The CDR3 consists of 14 residues. Germline V CDR1 and CDR2: MGHRA, YSYEKL. As DNA, the CDR3 is TGCGCCAGCAGCCTAGCAGGGGCTGCTACTGAAGCTTTCTTT. This sequence encodes CASSLAGAATEAFF.

The J gene is TRBJ1-2, the V gene TRBV19; a possible D gene is TRBD1 (6 bases). Trimming shortened V by 5 bases and J by 0 bases, and 10 bases separated the two germline ends. The germline V gene has CDR1 LNHDA and CDR2 SQIVND (reference sequence). CDR3 length: 14 residues. The CDR3 region is CASSPHRANYGYTF. The CDR3 DNA sequence: TGTGCCAGTAGTCCCCACAGGGCTAACTATGGCTACACCTTC.

V gene TRBV6-5 combines with J gene TRBJ1-2; D might be TRBD1 (5 bases). From germline, CDR1 is MNHEY and CDR2 SVGAGI. V was pared by 6 bases and J by 5 bases, with 13 bases between. The CDR3 has 13 residues. The CDR3 here is CASSPFGGYGYTF. CDR3 in DNA: TGTGCCAGCAGCCCATTCGGGGGGTATGGCTACACCTTC.